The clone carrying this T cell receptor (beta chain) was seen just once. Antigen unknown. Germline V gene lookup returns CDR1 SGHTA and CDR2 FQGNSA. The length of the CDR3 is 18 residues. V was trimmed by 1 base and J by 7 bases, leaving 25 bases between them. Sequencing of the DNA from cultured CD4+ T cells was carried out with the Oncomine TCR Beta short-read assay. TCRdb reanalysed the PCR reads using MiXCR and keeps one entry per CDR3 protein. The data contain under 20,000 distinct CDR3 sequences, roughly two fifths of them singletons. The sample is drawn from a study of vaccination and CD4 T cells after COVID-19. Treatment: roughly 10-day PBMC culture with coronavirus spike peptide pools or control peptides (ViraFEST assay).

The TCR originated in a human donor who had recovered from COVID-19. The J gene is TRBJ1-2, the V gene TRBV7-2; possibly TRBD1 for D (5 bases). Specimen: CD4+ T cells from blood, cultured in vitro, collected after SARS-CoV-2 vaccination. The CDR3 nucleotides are TGTGCCAGCAGCTTAGTTGGGGCAGGCCTCCCACTTGGGGGTGGCTACACCTTC. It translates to CASSLVGAGLPLGGGYTF.